This TCR beta chain was sequenced during a study of blood T cell repertoires in COVID-19. Trimming removed 1 base at V and 3 bases at J, with 15 bases between. The germline gives CDR1 MGHRA, CDR2 YSYEKL. The CDR3 spans 16 residues. Measured with immunoSEQ multiplex PCR; TCRdb has only the in-frame clones, and not every one. The data contain under 350,000 clones, around 85% of them seen just once; the ten biggest clones take up around 4.5%. The material sequenced was PBMCs or T cells enriched from blood (not recorded which). The sequence derives from a woman aged 35 to 49 with acute COVID-19. The V and J genes are TRBV4-1 and TRBJ1-2, with D tentatively TRBD1 (5 bases). CDR3 sequence: CASSQGTPKKDYGYTF. In DNA form, the CDR3 reads TGCGCCAGCAGCCAAGGGACACCCAAGAAGGACTATGGCTACACCTTC.